This passage covers 24 T cell receptor beta chains from one sample sequenced in a study of T cell responses to AZD1222 COVID-19 vaccine. TCRdb keeps only in-frame clones here, not all; method: immunoSEQ multiplex PCR. Of 100,000 or so clones listed, roughly 90% are singletons. Sample: peripheral blood, taken 28 days after the second AZD1222 dose. Receptors were obtained from an adult who received the AZD1222 COVID-19 vaccine.

This clone was seen only once. The gene calls are TRBV7-2 and TRBJ2-2; no reliable D call. CDR3 length equals 17 residues. With 5 bases removed from V and 0 bases from J, the gap between germline ends came to 16 bases. Germline V gene data show CDR1 as SGHTA and CDR2 as FQGNSA. The CDR3: CASSLRALRSNTGELFF. For the CDR3, the DNA is TGTGCCAGCAGCCTCCGGGCGTTGCGGTCGAACACCGGGGAGCTGTTTTTT.

The chain has TRBV29-1 and TRBJ2-7, with D perhaps TRBD2 (5 bases). V was cut by 1 base and J by 3 bases, with 19 bases left in between. CDR1 and CDR2 from the germline V gene are SQVTM and ANQGSEA. CDR3 size: 16 residues. The CDR3 nucleotides read TGCAGCGTTGAAGGGGGAGATAACGGACCTGGCTACGAGCAGTACTTC. Its translation: CSVEGGDNGPGYEQYF.

This clone was picked up a small number of times. The chain couples TRBV3-1 (or the pseudogene TRBV3-2) to TRBJ2-7; D possibly corresponds to TRBD2 (5 bases). The CDR3 extends over 12 amino acids. Deletions cut 4 bases from V and 6 bases from J, with 10 bases between. Looked up from germline, CDR1 is LGHDT and CDR2 is YNNKEL (reference sequence). CDR3 in amino acids: CASSPQSGEQYF. The DNA for the CDR3 is TGTGCCAGCAGCCCCCAAAGCGGCGAGCAGTACTTC.

The chain has TRBV7-3 and TRBJ2-1; D is ambiguous. V lost 2 bases, J lost 1 base, and 6 bases lay in between. The CDR3 covers 14 residues. CDR1 SGHTA and CDR2 FQGTGA come from the germline V gene. CDR3 nucleotide sequence: TGTGCCAGCAGCTTACAGTTTTCCTACAATGAGCAGTTCTTC. Its translation: CASSLQFSYNEQFF.

As regards this clone: This sample also contains other DNA sequences that code for the same CDR3. The chain couples TRBV15 to TRBJ1-3, with a tentative D call TRBD1 (6 bases). The CDR3 has 16 residues. Trimming shortened V by 0 bases and J by 4 bases, and 13 bases separated the two germline ends. Germline CDR1 is LNHNV and CDR2 is YYDKDF (reference sequence). Written as DNA, the CDR3 is TGTGCCACCAGCAGAGACAGGGGACCCTCGGGAAACACCATATATTTT. This sequence encodes CATSRDRGPSGNTIYF.

V is TRBV7-2 and J is TRBJ2-2; D gene unclear. Trimming removed 0 bases at V and 1 base at J, with 6 bases between. Germline CDR1 SGHTA, CDR2 FQGNSA. This CDR3 comprises 15 residues. In DNA, the CDR3 is TGTGCCAGCAGCTTAGCGCCTTTGAACACCGGGGAGCTGTTTTTT. Its translation: CASSLAPLNTGELFF.

The gene calls are TRBV15 and TRBJ2-7; maybe TRBD1 (6 bases). Trimming took off 6 bases at V and 3 bases at J, with 9 bases between the two ends. This CDR3 comprises 12 residues. The germline gives CDR1 LNHNV, CDR2 YYDKDF (reference sequence). Here the CDR3 DNA reads TGTGCCACCAGAGGGACAAGCTACGAGCAGTACTTC. Translation gives CATRGTSYEQYF.

This sequence joins TRBV7-8 and TRBJ2-7; the match to TRBD2 covers 9 bases. CDR3 length: 15 residues. CDR1 and CDR2 (germline): SGHVS, FQNEAQ. The junction had 5 bases not matched to a gene; V was cut back by 1 base and J by 4 bases. The CDR3 reads CASSLGASGVYEQYF. The CDR3 DNA reads as TGTGCCAGCAGCTTAGGTGCTAGCGGGGTATACGAGCAGTACTTC.

The chain carries TRBV6-5 and TRBJ2-5, with TRBD1 identical over 7 bases. This CDR3 comprises 12 residues. The V and J ends lost 6 bases and 5 bases, in that order; junction bases with no gene match: 3. Germline CDR1 reads MNHEY; CDR2 reads SVGAGI. In DNA, the CDR3 is TGTGCCAGCAGACAGGGGCGGGAGACCCAGTACTTC. As protein: CASRQGRETQYF.

V and J are TRBV5-1 and TRBJ1-1, with 9 bases aligning to TRBD1. The V gene's germline CDR1 is SGHRS and CDR2 YFSETQ. J lost 3 bases, V lost 3 bases, and 9 bases had no gene match. The CDR3 runs to 16 residues. The CDR3 DNA follows: TGCGCCAGCAGCTCGGGACAGGGAGGGGAGTACACTGAAGCTTTCTTT. This sequence encodes CASSSGQGGEYTEAFF. The full variable domain, with the rest looked up from reference TRBV5-1 and TRBJ1-1, is KAGVTQTPRYLIKTRGQQVTLSCSPISGHRSVSWYQQTPGQGLQFLFEYFSETQRNKGNFPGRFSGRQFSNSRSEMNVSTLELGDSALYLCASSSGQGGEYTEAFFGQGTRLTVV.

This chain joins TRBV28 and TRBJ1-1; 7 bases agree with TRBD1. The length of the CDR3 is 15 residues. Germline V gene data show CDR1 as MDHEN and CDR2 as SYDVKM. Unmatched junction bases numbered 8, after V lost 6 bases and J lost 1 base. This chain's CDR3 is CASSPGGTSNTEAFF. In nucleotides, the CDR3 is TGTGCCAGCAGCCCAGGGGGGACGTCGAACACTGAAGCTTTCTTT.

The chain has TRBV19 and TRBJ1-2, with D unclear. Per germline, CDR1 LNHDA and CDR2 SQIVND (reference sequence). This CDR3 is built from 14 residues. Trimming shortened V by 2 bases and J by 3 bases, and 10 bases separated the two germline ends. CDR3 sequence reads: CASSIRRNYYGYTF. The CDR3 DNA is TGTGCCAGTAGTATAAGAAGGAATTACTATGGCTACACCTTC.

The sample holds a few counts of this clone. This chain uses TRBV19 with TRBJ1-1; D is perhaps TRBD1 (6 bases). The V gene lost 1 base and the J gene lost 0 bases, with 21 bases spanning the gap. The length of the CDR3 is 19 residues. Germline V gene lookup returns CDR1 LNHDA and CDR2 SQIVND (reference sequence). Here the CDR3 DNA reads TGTGCCAGTAGTATAGCCCCGATCGGGGGGCTGGGAGTGAACACTGAAGCTTTCTTT. This sequence encodes CASSIAPIGGLGVNTEAFF.

The genes are TRBV6-1 and TRBJ1-6, with 7 bases identical to TRBD1. The CDR3 has 19 residues. Germline lookup yields CDR1 MNHNS and CDR2 SASEGT. The ends lost 1 base at V and 7 bases at J; junction bases unmatched: 16. The CDR3 DNA follows: TGTGCCAGCAGTGAAGTGGGCTACCTCCGACAGGGCGAGAATTCACCCCTCCACTTT. The encoded protein is CASSEVGYLRQGENSPLHF.

The chain recombines TRBV18 with TRBJ2-7; 8 bases map to TRBD1. The ends lost 2 bases at V and 0 bases at J; junction bases unmatched: 18. Looked up from germline, CDR1 is KGHSH and CDR2 is LQKENI. The CDR3 spans 20 residues. CDR3 protein: CASSPSIYDRGGPTSYEQYF. CDR3 bases: TGTGCCAGCTCACCATCAATCTACGACAGGGGAGGTCCGACCTCCTACGAGCAGTACTTC.

The CDR3 bases are TGTGCCAGCAGTTCACTGCTGTGGGACAGGGAGGAGAACGGCTACACCTTC. Protein product: CASSSLLWDREENGYTF. V and J are TRBV27 and TRBJ1-2, with TRBD1 matching over 9 bases. V was clipped by 4 bases and J by 8 bases; unmatched bases: 17. This CDR3 is 17 amino acids long. Germline V gene lookup returns CDR1 MNHEY and CDR2 SMNVEV (reference sequence).

The genes are TRBV19 and TRBJ2-3; 8 bases are a match to TRBD2. This CDR3 is 14 amino acids long. Germline V gives CDR1 LNHDA, CDR2 SQIVND (reference sequence). J was trimmed by 5 bases and V by 5 bases; bases with no gene match: 6. CDR3 DNA sequence: TGTGCCAGTAGTCCTCGAACTAGCGGAGATACGCAGTATTTT. Translating it yields CASSPRTSGDTQYF.

The V gene is TRBV7-3, the J gene TRBJ2-1; 10 bases match TRBD1. V trimming: 5 bases; J trimming: 6 bases; junction bases outside the gene matches: 10. Germline V CDR1 and CDR2: SGHTA, FQGTGA. CDR3 length equals 16 residues. The CDR3 spells CASSHQAGTGVNEQFF. As DNA, the CDR3 is TGTGCCAGCAGCCACCAGGCCGGGACAGGGGTCAATGAGCAGTTCTTC.

V and J are TRBV7-9 and TRBJ2-5, with D perhaps being TRBD1 or TRBD2 (6 bases each). Germline V gives CDR1 SEHNR, CDR2 FQNEAQ (reference sequence). This CDR3 is 14 amino acids long. Trimming pared 0 bases from V and 7 bases from J, leaving 12 bases between. The CDR3 protein is CASSLAAGEATQYF. DNA for the CDR3: TGTGCCAGCAGCTTAGCGGCAGGGGAGGCGACCCAGTACTTC.

This chain uses TRBV19 with TRBJ2-7; the D gene is possibly TRBD1 (6 bases). The CDR3 has 15 amino acids. V shed 3 bases and J shed 4 bases, with 16 bases lying between them. Germline V CDR1 and CDR2: LNHDA, SQIVND (reference sequence). The CDR3 DNA follows: TGTGCCAGTAGTATCGCGGCAGGGGATCGGTACGAGCAGTACTTC. As protein: CASSIAAGDRYEQYF.

This clone was seen just once. This chain links TRBV6-5 with TRBJ1-3, with D possibly TRBD1 on 6 matching bases. Germline V lookup: CDR1 MNHEY, CDR2 SVGAGI. The CDR3 length is 13 residues. V lost 9 bases to trimming and J lost 4 bases, with 13 bases between them. In nucleotides, the CDR3 is TGTGCCAGTACACAGGGTTCGGGAAACACCATATATTTT. This translates into CASTQGSGNTIYF.

This chain uses TRBV6-5 with TRBJ1-1, with D perhaps TRBD1 (5 bases). This CDR3 has 14 residues. V lost 3 bases to trimming and J lost 5 bases, with 13 bases between them. From germline, CDR1 is MNHEY and CDR2 SVGAGI. The chain's CDR3 is CASSYSWGGTEAFF. The CDR3 DNA sequence: TGTGCCAGCAGTTATAGTTGGGGGGGGACTGAAGCTTTCTTT.

The chain is built from TRBV11-1 and TRBJ1-2; D call uncertain. Looked up from germline, CDR1 is SGHAT and CDR2 is FQDESV (reference sequence). This CDR3 has 15 amino acids. The V and J ends lost 2 bases and 0 bases respectively, with 10 bases between them. The CDR3 sequence is CASSLRPVANYGYTF. CDR3 DNA: TGTGCCAGCAGCTTACGGCCCGTCGCTAACTATGGCTACACCTTC.

The rearrangement joins TRBV5-5 to TRBJ2-2, with 9 bases that match TRBD1. Germline V CDR1 and CDR2: SGHKS, YYEKEE (reference sequence). V shed 3 bases and J 4 bases; nucleotides not matched to a gene: 7. The CDR3 has 16 amino acids. CDR3 in amino acids: CASSSGQGEGTGELFF. DNA of the CDR3: TGTGCCAGCAGCTCGGGACAGGGTGAAGGCACCGGGGAGCTGTTTTTT.